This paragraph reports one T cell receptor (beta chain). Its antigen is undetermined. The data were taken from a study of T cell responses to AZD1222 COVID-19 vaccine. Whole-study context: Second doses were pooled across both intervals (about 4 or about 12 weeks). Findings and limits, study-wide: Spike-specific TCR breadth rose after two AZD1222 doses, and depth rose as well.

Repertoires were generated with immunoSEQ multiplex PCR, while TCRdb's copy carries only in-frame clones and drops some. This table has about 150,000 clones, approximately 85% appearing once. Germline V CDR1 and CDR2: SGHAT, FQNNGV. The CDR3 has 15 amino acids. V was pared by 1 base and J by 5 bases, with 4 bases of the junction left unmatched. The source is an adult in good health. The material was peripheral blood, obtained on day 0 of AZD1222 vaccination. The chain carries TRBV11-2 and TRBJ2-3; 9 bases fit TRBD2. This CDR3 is CASSLAGLAVDTQYF. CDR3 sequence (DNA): TGTGCCAGCAGCTTAGCGGGACTAGCTGTAGATACGCAGTATTTT.